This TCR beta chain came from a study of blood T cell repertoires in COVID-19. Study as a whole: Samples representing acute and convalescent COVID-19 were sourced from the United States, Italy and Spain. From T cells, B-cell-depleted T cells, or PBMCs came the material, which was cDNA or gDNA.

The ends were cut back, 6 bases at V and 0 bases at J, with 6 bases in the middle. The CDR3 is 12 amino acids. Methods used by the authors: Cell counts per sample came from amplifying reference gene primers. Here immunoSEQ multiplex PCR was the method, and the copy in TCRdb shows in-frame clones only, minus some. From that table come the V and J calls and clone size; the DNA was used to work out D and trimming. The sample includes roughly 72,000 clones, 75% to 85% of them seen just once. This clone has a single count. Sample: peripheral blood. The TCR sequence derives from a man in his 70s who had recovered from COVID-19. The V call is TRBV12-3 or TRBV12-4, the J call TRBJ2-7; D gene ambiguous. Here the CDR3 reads CASSRYSYEQYF. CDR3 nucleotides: TGTGCCAGCAGCCGGTACTCCTACGAGCAGTACTTC.